The subject of this entry is one TCR beta chain. Antigen: not known. These data belong to a study of OX40 agonist ivuxolimab in advanced cancers. Study details: At doses from 0.01 to 10 mg/kg, patients were given intravenous ivuxolimab every 2 weeks. A diagnosis of hepatocellular carcinoma, melanoma, renal cell or head and neck cancer was present in dose-escalation patients. There were three patients with partial responses, one having hepatocellular carcinoma and two cutaneous melanoma.

Study outcomes and limitations: In the 0.1-3.0 mg/kg groups, partial responders showed among the lowest expansion.

Trimming cost V 0 bases and J 0 bases, with 6 bases left between them. The CDR3 consists of 14 residues. Germline lookup yields CDR1 SGHRS and CDR2 YFSETQ. Using immunoSEQ multiplex PCR, the repertoire was profiled, and TCRdb retains in-frame clones only, with some absent. The sample yields 64,000 or so clones, 83% seen once. This TCR derives from an adult with an advanced solid tumor such as melanoma, head and neck, liver or kidney cancer. The material was CD4+ or CD8+ T cells sorted from blood, obtained in a trial of the OX40 agonist ivuxolimab. V gene TRBV5-1 combines with J gene TRBJ1-2; D ambiguous. CDR3 coding DNA: TGCGCCAGCAGCTTGGTACCAGCTAACTATGGCTACACCTTC. It yields the protein CASSLVPANYGYTF.